These 4 T cell receptor beta chains came from one sample sequenced in a study of blood T cell repertoires in COVID-19. Here immunoSEQ multiplex PCR was the method, and the copy in TCRdb shows in-frame clones only, minus some. There are just under 150,000 clones in the sample; 89% occur only once, and roughly 1.6% lies in the top ten. The sequencing input was peripheral blood. Receptors were obtained from a human donor in a cohort sampled during active COVID-19.

This chain joins TRBV5-8 and TRBJ1-1; D might be TRBD1 (5 bases). The germline V gene encodes CDR1 SGHTS and CDR2 YDEGEE. There are 15 residues in the CDR3. V was clipped by 4 bases and J by 1 base, with 14 bases between them. The CDR3 nucleotides read TGTGCCAGCAGCCTCAGGGTGTCCGGGAACACTGAAGCTTTCTTT. It encodes CASSLRVSGNTEAFF.

The CDR3 sequence: CASSLDRGDYNEQFF. In nucleotides, the CDR3 is TGTGCCAGCAGCTTAGATCGGGGGGACTACAATGAGCAGTTCTTC. This chain uses TRBV7-3 with TRBJ2-1; the match to TRBD2 covers 7 bases. CDR1 SGHTA and CDR2 FQGTGA come from the germline V gene. The CDR3 spans 15 residues. The V gene end was trimmed by 2 bases and the J gene end by 3 bases; junction bases not matched to a gene: 4.

The V gene is TRBV5-1, the J gene TRBJ2-3; weak D call: TRBD2 (6 bases). CDR3 size: 14 residues. CDR1 and CDR2 from the germline V gene are SGHRS and YFSETQ. V shed 1 base and J shed 5 bases, with 11 bases lying between them. The CDR3 DNA reads TGCGCCAGCAGCTTGAGGCAGGGAGGAGATACGCAGTATTTT. This codes for CASSLRQGGDTQYF.

The chain uses TRBV2 and TRBJ1-2; no firm D call. The CDR3 sequence is 16 residues long. The V gene lost 6 bases and the J gene lost 3 bases, with 20 bases spanning the gap. Germline V CDR1 and CDR2: SNHLY, FYNNEI. CDR3 amino acids: CASRDLLGGGDYGYTF. The DNA of the CDR3 is TGTGCCAGCAGAGATCTATTGGGAGGCGGTGACTATGGCTACACCTTC.